This TCR beta chain was profiled in a study of CD4 T cells in relation to SARS-CoV-2 and coronaviruses. TCRdb's copy holds only in-frame clones and misses some; the assay was immunoSEQ multiplex PCR. The profile shows just over 15,000 clones, 76% of them singletons. This CDR3 has 14 residues. Between the trimmed V and J ends, which lost 3 bases and 6 bases, there was a span of 12 bases. Germline CDR1 and CDR2: LNHDA and SQIVND (reference sequence). The unexposed donors gave CD4+ T cells in 2011-2018, prior to COVID-19. After ten to eleven days of culture, CD4+ T cells were isolated. Findings and limits, study-wide: In approximately 71% of donors, memory CD4+ clonotypes crossrecognized SARS-CoV-2 and at least one common cold coronavirus spike.

This clone showed up just a few times. Its antigen is not known. Sequenced: CD4+ T cells from PBMCs, cultured in vitro. The chain uses TRBV19 and TRBJ1-5; D remains unclear. The sequence came from a human donor in good health. In DNA, the CDR3 is TGTGCCAGTAGTATTTCGGCAGTACCTCAGCCCCAGCATTTT. Residues: CASSISAVPQPQHF.